A selection of T cell receptor beta chains follows, all from one sample in a study of CD8+CD57+ T cells in acquired aplastic anemia. TCRdb re-called the reads through MiXCR, storing one row per CDR3 protein. The sample carries 200,000 or so distinct CDR3 sequences, under 70% recorded once. The sequenced material came from sorted CD4+, CD8+, or CD8+CD57+ T cells (not recorded which) from PBMCs. All receptors come from a human donor with severe aplastic anemia or a healthy control (not recorded which). Both conserved end residues are part of each CDR3. A D gene is named only where the DNA matches it firmly. Clone size is shown for a subset of rows, as once, few, many or a class of expanded clone.

V	D	J	size	CDR3	DNA
TRBV2	-	TRBJ1-6	-	CASSPSLARNSPLHF	TGTGCCAGCAGCCCCAGCCTGGCTCGTAATTCACCCCTCCACTTT
TRBV5-1	TRBD1	TRBJ2-7	-	CASSHGQGAHEQYF	TGCGCCAGCAGCCACGGACAGGGGGCCCACGAGCAGTACTTC
TRBV7-9	-	TRBJ1-3	once	CASSRGQGNTIYF	TGTGCCAGCAGCCGAGGACAGGGAAACACCATATATTTT
TRBV7-8	-	TRBJ1-2	-	CASSSNPINYGYTF	TGTGCCAGCAGCTCCAACCCTATTAACTATGGCTACACCTTC
TRBV7-9	-	TRBJ2-2	-	CASSLGFSYEQYFGELFF	-
TRBV6-6	-	TRBJ1-5	-	CASSYGLHGQPQHF	TGTGCCAGCAGTTACGGCCTTCATGGACAGCCCCAGCATTTT
TRBV2	-	TRBJ2-2	-	CASSSPGGRELFF	TGTGCCAGCAGCTCCCCAGGGGGGCGGGAGCTGTTTTTT
TRBV7-2	TRBD2	TRBJ2-5	-	CASSLVAGYSTQYF	TGTGCCAGCAGCTTAGTAGCGGGGTATTCAACCCAGTACTTC
TRBV28	TRBD1	TRBJ1-2	many	CASSDRDRGLFSYGYTF	TGTGCCAGCAGTGACCGGGACAGGGGGCTTTTTAGCTATGGCTACACCTTC
TRBV9	-	TRBJ2-1	once	CASSYRALAQFF	TGTGCCAGCAGTTACCGGGCCCTAGCGCAGTTCTTC
TRBV15	-	TRBJ1-6	-	CATSGRGRAEPLHF	TGTGCCACCAGTGGTAGAGGCAGGGCCGAGCCCCTCCACTTT
TRBV5-1	-	TRBJ1-6	-	CASRGGGDANSPLHF	TGCGCCAGCCGGGGTGGGGGCGACGCTAATTCACCCCTCCACTTT
TRBV2	-	TRBJ1-6	-	CATNVIGNSPLHF	TGTGCCACGAACGTCATCGGGAATTCACCCCTCCACTTT
TRBV7-9	-	TRBJ2-5	-	CASSQLAERETQYF	TGTGCCAGCAGCCAGCTTGCGGAACGGGAGACCCAGTACTTC
TRBV19	TRBD2	TRBJ2-1	-	CASSSAGDPKLYNEQFF	TGTGCCAGTAGTTCAGCGGGGGACCCCAAACTATACAATGAGCAGTTCTTC
TRBV6-2/TRBV6-3	-	TRBJ1-5	many	CASSPSDSLQPQHF	TGTGCCAGCAGTCCCTCGGACAGCTTACAGCCCCAGCATTTT
TRBV10-3	-	TRBJ2-5	once	CAISATRQETQYF	TGTGCCATCAGTGCCACCCGCCAAGAGACCCAGTACTTC
TRBV2	-	TRBJ2-5	once	CASSEWGPAGLGETQYF	TGTGCCAGCAGTGAATGGGGGCCCGCAGGGTTGGGGGAGACCCAGTACTTC
TRBV5-6	-	TRBJ1-2	-	CASSPGTSFGYTF	TGTGCCAGCAGCCCCGGGACATCGTTTGGCTACACCTTC
TRBV20-1	-	TRBJ1-6	-	CSAREYGHARWSLHF	TGCAGTGCTAGAGAGTATGGACATGCCCGGTGGTCCCTCCACTTT
TRBV11-2	-	TRBJ1-2	-	CASSLGGPYYGYTF	TGTGCCAGCAGCCTCGGCGGTCCATACTATGGCTACACCTTC
TRBV9	TRBD2	TRBJ2-7	-	CASSVGISGLPVYEQYF	TGTGCCAGCAGCGTAGGGATTAGCGGGCTCCCAGTCTACGAGCAGTACTTC
TRBV10-2	-	TRBJ2-2	-	CASSDGWHYTGELFF	TGCGCCAGCAGTGACGGCTGGCATTACACCGGGGAGCTGTTTTTT
TRBV7-2	-	TRBJ2-5	-	CASSYRIEGLETQYF	TGTGCCAGCAGCTATCGAATAGAAGGGTTGGAGACCCAGTACTTC
TRBV10-3	-	TRBJ1-6	-	CAIGTGTEDNSPLHF	TGTGCCATCGGGACCGGGACCGAAGATAATTCACCCCTCCACTTT
TRBV19	TRBD1	TRBJ1-1	-	CASSTDRLNTEAFF	TGTGCCAGTAGTACGGACAGGTTGAACACTGAAGCTTTCTTT
TRBV19	TRBD1	TRBJ1-2	once	CASRGTVAYGYTF	TGTGCCAGTAGAGGGACAGTAGCATATGGCTACACCTTC
TRBV28	-	TRBJ1-1	-	CASSYYGGGGRTEAFF	TGTGCCAGCAGTTATTATGGGGGGGGCGGTAGGACTGAAGCTTTCTTT
TRBV7-9	-	TRBJ1-1	-	CASSPTGKHERTEAFF	TGTGCCAGCAGCCCTACGGGGAAACACGAACGGACTGAAGCTTTCTTT
TRBV9	TRBD2	TRBJ2-5	-	CASSHGGGTQYF	TGTGCCAGCAGCCATGGGGGGGGGACCCAGTACTTC
TRBV7-2	-	TRBJ2-7	-	CASSFVRQETYEQYF	TGTGCCAGCAGCTTTGTCAGACAGGAAACCTACGAGCAGTACTTC
TRBV25-1	-	TRBJ2-3	-	CASSELQLGPVQYF	TGTGCCAGCAGTGAGCTTCAATTAGGGCCAGTGCAGTATTTT
TRBV10-3	-	TRBJ2-7	-	CAISPGLQGYEQYF	TGTGCCATCAGCCCGGGACTCCAAGGCTACGAGCAGTACTTC
TRBV29-1	TRBD2	TRBJ2-7	-	CSVELAGASYEQYF	TGCAGCGTTGAACTAGCGGGAGCATCCTACGAGCAGTACTTC
TRBV6-6	-	TRBJ1-1	-	CASRQEAMNTEAFF	TGTGCCAGCAGACAGGAGGCTATGAATACTGAAGCTTTCTTT
TRBV10-3	TRBD1	TRBJ1-6	once	CAISGTGTDNSPLHF	TGTGCCATCAGTGGGACCGGGACAGACAATTCACCCCTCCACTTT
TRBV24-1	-	TRBJ2-5	-	CASSQALGRQETQYF	TGTGCCAGCAGCCAAGCGCTGGGCCGCCAAGAGACCCAGTACTTC
TRBV9	-	TRBJ2-7	-	CASSVGAYEQYF	TGTGCCAGCAGCGTAGGGGCCTACGAGCAGTACTTC
TRBV7-9	-	TRBJ1-5	few	CASSAGDQPQHF	TGTGCCAGCAGCGCAGGGGATCAGCCCCAGCATTTT
TRBV24-1	-	TRBJ1-1	many	CATSDLMNTEAFF	TGTGCCACCAGTGATTTGATGAACACTGAAGCTTTCTTT
TRBV7-9	-	TRBJ1-6	-	CASSLEEPGPNSPLHF	TGTGCCAGCAGCTTAGAGGAACCGGGACCCAATTCACCCCTCCACTTT
TRBV20-1	-	TRBJ1-1	-	CSARDPGTHTEAFF	TGCAGTGCTAGAGATCCGGGCACCCACACTGAAGCTTTCTTT
TRBV14	-	TRBJ1-3	-	CARSALGGNTIYF	TGTGCCAGAAGCGCCCTCGGTGGAAACACCATATATTTT
TRBV7-9	TRBD1	TRBJ1-5	-	CASSLTGDAIKNQPQHF	TGTGCCAGCAGCTTGACAGGGGACGCAATAAAAAATCAGCCCCAGCATTTT
TRBV19	-	TRBJ1-2	-	CASNREEGYGYTF	TGTGCCAGTAACAGGGAGGAGGGCTATGGCTACACCTTC
TRBV19	-	TRBJ2-2	-	CASAGRSTGELFF	TGTGCCAGTGCGGGACGTTCTACCGGGGAGCTGTTTTTT
TRBV10-3	-	TRBJ2-5	-	CAISEPGGGLETQYF	TGTGCCATCAGTGAGCCGGGTGGGGGGCTTGAGACCCAGTACTTC
TRBV20-1	TRBD2	TRBJ2-4	-	CSARHPRTRAKNIQYF	TGCAGTGCTAGGCATCCCCGGACTAGAGCCAAAAACATTCAGTACTTC
TRBV2	-	TRBJ1-1	few	CASMGLGTAEAFF	TGTGCCAGCATGGGACTTGGCACTGCTGAAGCTTTCTTT
TRBV24-1	-	TRBJ1-6	few	CATNPMRGGPLHF	TGTGCCACAAACCCAATGAGAGGGGGACCCCTCCACTTT
TRBV24-1	-	TRBJ1-1	-	CATTFDSRGEDTEAFF	TGTGCCACCACATTCGATAGTAGAGGGGAGGACACTGAAGCTTTCTTT